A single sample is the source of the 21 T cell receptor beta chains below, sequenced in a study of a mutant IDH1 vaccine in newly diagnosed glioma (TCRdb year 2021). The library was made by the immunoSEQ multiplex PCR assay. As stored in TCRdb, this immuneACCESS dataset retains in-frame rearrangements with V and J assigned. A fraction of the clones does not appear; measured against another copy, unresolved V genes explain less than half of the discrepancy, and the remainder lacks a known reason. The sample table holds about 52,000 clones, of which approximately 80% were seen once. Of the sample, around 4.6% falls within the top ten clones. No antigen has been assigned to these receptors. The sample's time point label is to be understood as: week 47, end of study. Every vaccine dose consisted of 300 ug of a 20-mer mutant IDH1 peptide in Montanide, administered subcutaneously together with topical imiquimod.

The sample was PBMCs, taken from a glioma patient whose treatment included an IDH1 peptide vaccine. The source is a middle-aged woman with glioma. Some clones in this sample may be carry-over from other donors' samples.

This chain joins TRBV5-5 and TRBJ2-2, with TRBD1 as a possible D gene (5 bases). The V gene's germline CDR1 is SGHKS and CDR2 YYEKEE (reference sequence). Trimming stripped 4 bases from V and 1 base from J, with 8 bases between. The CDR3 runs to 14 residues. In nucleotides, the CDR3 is TGTGCCAGCAGCCGAACAGGGAACACCGGGGAGCTGTTTTTT. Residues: CASSRTGNTGELFF.

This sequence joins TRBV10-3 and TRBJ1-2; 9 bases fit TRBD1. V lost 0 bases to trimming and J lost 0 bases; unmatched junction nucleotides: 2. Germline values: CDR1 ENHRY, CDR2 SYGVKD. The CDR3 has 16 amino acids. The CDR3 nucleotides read TGTGCCATCAGTGAGTCAAGACAGGGGGCTAACTATGGCTACACCTTC. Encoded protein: CAISESRQGANYGYTF.

The CDR3, as DNA: TGTGCCAGCTCACCAATCGAAACGGAAGAGACCCAGTACTTC. Translated, it gives CASSPIETEETQYF. The chain uses TRBV18 and TRBJ2-5; no reliable D call. Germline V lookup: CDR1 KGHSH, CDR2 LQKENI. Trimming left V 2 bases short and J 3 bases short, with 10 bases between. CDR3 length: 14 residues.

CDR3 in DNA: TGTGCCAGCAGCCAATCGGGACATTTCTATGGCTACACCTTC. Its translation is CASSQSGHFYGYTF. The genes are TRBV6-1 and TRBJ1-2, with a tentative D call TRBD1 (6 bases). This CDR3 contains 14 residues. Trimming left V 6 bases short and J 4 bases short, with 15 bases between. Looked up from germline, CDR1 is MNHNS and CDR2 is SASEGT.

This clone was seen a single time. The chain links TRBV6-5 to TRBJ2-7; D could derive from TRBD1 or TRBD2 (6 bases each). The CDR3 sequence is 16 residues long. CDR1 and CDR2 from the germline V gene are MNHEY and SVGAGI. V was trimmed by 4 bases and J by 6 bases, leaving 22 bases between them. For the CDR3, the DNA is TGTGCCAGCAGTTCCATGCAAGGGGGAGGTTCTCTCGAGCAGTACTTC. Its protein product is CASSSMQGGGSLEQYF.

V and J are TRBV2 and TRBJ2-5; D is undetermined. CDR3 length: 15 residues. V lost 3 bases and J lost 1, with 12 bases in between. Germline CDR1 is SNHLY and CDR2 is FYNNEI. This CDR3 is CASSERNSGQETQYF. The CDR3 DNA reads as TGTGCCAGCAGTGAGAGGAACAGTGGCCAAGAGACCCAGTACTTC. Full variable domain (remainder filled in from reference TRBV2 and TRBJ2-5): EPEVTQTPSHQVTQMGQEVILRCVPISNHLYFYWYRQILGQKVEFLVSFYNNEISEKSEIFDDQFSVERPDGSNFTLKIRSTKLEDSAMYFCASSERNSGQETQYFGPGTRLLVL.

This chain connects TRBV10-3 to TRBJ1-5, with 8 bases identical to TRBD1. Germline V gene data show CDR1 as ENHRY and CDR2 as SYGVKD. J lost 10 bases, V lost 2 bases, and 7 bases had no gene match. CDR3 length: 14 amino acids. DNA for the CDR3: TGTGCCATCAGTGAGATCCAGGGGGCAAGTCCCCAGCATTTT. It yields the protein CAISEIQGASPQHF.

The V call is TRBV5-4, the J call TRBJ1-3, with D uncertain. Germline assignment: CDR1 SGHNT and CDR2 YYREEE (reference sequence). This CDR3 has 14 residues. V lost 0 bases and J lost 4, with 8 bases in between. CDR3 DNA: TGTGCCAGCAGCTTGGGAGTCTGGGGAAACACCATATATTTT. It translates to CASSLGVWGNTIYF. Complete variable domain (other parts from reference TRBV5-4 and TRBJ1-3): ETGVTQSPTHLIKTRGQQVTLRCSSQSGHNTVSWYQQALGQGPQFIFQYYREEENGRGNFPPRFSGLQFPNYSSELNVNALELDDSALYLCASSLGVWGNTIYFGEGSWLTVV.

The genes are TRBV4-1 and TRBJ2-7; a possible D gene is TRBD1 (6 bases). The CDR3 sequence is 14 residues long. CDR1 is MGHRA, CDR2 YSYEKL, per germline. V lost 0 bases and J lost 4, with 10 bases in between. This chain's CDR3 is CASSQDRGRYEQYF. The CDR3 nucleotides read TGCGCCAGCAGCCAAGACAGGGGAAGGTACGAGCAGTACTTC.

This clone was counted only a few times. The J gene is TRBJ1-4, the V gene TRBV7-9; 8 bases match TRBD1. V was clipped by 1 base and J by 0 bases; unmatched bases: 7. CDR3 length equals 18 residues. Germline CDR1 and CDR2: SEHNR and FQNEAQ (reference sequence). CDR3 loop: CASSLGQGRGATNEKLFF. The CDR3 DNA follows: TGTGCCAGCAGCTTAGGACAGGGGCGGGGGGCAACTAATGAAAAACTGTTTTTT.

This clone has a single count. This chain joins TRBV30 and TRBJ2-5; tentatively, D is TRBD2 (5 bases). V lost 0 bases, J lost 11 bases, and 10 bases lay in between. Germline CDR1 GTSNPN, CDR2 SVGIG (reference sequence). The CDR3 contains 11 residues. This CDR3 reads CAWSVQREQYF. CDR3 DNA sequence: TGTGCCTGGAGTGTACAGAGGGAGCAGTACTTC.

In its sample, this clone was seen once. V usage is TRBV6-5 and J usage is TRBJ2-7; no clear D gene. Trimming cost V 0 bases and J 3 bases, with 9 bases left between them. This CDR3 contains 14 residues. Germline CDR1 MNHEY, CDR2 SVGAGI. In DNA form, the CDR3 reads TGTGCCAGCAGTTACTCGAGGCTGAGCTACGAGCAGTACTTC. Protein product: CASSYSRLSYEQYF.

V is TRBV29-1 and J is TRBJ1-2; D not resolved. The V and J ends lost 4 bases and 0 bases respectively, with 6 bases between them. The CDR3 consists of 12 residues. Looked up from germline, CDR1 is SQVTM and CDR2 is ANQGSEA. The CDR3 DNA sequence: TGCAGCGTTGTCAGCCCTAACTATGGCTACACCTTC. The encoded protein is CSVVSPNYGYTF.

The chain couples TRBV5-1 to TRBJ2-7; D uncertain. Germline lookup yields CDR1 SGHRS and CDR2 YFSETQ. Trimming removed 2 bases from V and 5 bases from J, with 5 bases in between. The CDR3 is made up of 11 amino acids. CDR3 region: CASSLRNEQYF. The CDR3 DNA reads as TGCGCCAGCAGCTTAAGGAACGAGCAGTACTTC.

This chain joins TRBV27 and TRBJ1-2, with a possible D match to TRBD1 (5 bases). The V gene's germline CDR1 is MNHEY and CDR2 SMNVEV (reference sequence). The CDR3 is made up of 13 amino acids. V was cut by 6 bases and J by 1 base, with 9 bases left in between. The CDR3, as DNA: TGTGCCAGCAGGTGGGACCGTAACTATGGCTACACCTTC. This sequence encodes CASRWDRNYGYTF.

The CDR3, as DNA: TGTGCCAGCAGCTTCCCAGGGAGAGATGAAAAACTGTTTTTT. Its protein is CASSFPGRDEKLFF. V usage is TRBV5-4 and J usage is TRBJ1-4; D perhaps matches TRBD1 (5 bases). This CDR3 is built from 14 residues. Trimming left V 2 bases short and J 6 bases short, with 11 bases between. Germline V gives CDR1 SGHNT, CDR2 YYREEE (reference sequence).

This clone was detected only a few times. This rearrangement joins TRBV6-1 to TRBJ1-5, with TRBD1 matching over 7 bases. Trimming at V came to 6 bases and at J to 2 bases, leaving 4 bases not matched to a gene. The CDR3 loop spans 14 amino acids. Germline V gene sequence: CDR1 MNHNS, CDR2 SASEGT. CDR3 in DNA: TGTGCCAGCAGACCCGACAGGGGCAATCAGCCCCAGCATTTT. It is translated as CASRPDRGNQPQHF.

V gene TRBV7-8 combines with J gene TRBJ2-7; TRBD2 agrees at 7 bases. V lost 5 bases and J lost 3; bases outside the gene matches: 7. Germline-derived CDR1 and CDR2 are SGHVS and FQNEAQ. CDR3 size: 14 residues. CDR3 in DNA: TGTGCCAGCAGCCTTGGGAGGGTCGGCTACGAGCAGTACTTC. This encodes CASSLGRVGYEQYF.

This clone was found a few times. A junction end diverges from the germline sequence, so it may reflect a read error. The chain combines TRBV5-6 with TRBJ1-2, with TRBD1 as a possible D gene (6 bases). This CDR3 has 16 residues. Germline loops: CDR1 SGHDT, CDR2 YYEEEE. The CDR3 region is CASILAGAGDGYGYTF. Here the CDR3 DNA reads TGTGCCAGCATCTTGGCGGGGGCAGGGGATGGGTATGGCTACACCTTC.

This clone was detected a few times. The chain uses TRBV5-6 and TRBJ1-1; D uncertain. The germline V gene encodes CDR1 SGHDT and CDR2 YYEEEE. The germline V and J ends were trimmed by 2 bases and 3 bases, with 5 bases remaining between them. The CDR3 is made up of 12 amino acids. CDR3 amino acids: CASSFGHTEAFF. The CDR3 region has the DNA TGTGCCAGCAGCTTTGGACACACTGAAGCTTTCTTT.

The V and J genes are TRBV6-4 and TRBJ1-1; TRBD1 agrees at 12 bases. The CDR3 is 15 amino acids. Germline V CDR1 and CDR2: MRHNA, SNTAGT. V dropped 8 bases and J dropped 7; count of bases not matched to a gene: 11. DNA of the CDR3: TGTGCCAGCCTGGTGTGGGGACAGGGGGCGGTTGAAGCTTTCTTT. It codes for CASLVWGQGAVEAFF.